The source of this T cell receptor beta chain is a study of vaccination effects on CD4 cells after COVID-19. Ahead of sequencing, the ViraFEST assay grew antigen-specific CD4+ T cells using viral peptide pools. Culturing for around eleven days preceded CD4+ T cell isolation. All vaccine recipients tested negative for nucleocapsid antibodies and had never contracted SARS-CoV-2 infection. Half-medium exchanges with IL-2 medium took place on days 3 and 7. Regarding the study as a whole: There was marked clonal contraction among infection- and vaccine-induced clones late after vaccination.

Per the germline V gene, CDR1 is LGHDT and CDR2 is YNNKEL (reference sequence). The CDR3 consists of 14 residues. Deletions cut 0 bases from V and 11 bases from J, with 14 bases between. As to this clone: What it binds is not known.

Assay used: immunoSEQ multiplex PCR; TCRdb lists only in-frame clones, some missing. The table shows tens of thousands of clones, with under 80% occurring only once. The sample was CD4+ T cells from PBMCs cultured with SARS-CoV-2 spike peptides, taken before COVID-19 vaccination. The chain couples TRBV3-1 (or the pseudogene TRBV3-2) to TRBJ2-4; D is unresolved. The source of this sequence is a human donor who received a COVID-19 vaccine. The CDR3 reads CASSQDAGVKVQYF. The CDR3 DNA reads as TGTGCCAGCAGCCAAGATGCTGGGGTGAAGGTTCAGTACTTC.